Below are 23 T cell receptor beta chains sequenced from a single sample in a study of cytomegalovirus exposure and HLA in healthy donors. PCR amplification relied on 60 Vbeta primers (plus 13 Jbeta primers). Measured with immunoSEQ multiplex PCR; TCRdb has only the in-frame clones, and not every one. The sample has around 130,000 clones, 75% to 90% seen once. Sequences were obtained from PBMCs. These receptors were taken from a man aged 25 to 40 in good health and CMV-seronegative.

The V call is TRBV5-1, the J call TRBJ2-7, with D tentatively TRBD1 (6 bases). Per the germline V gene, CDR1 is SGHRS and CDR2 is YFSETQ. V lost 1 base, J lost 6 bases, and 14 bases lay in between. The CDR3 is made up of 14 amino acids. CDR3 protein: CASSLTQGVGEQYF. The DNA of the CDR3 is TGCGCCAGCAGCTTGACACAGGGTGTAGGCGAGCAGTACTTC.

V is TRBV27 and J is TRBJ2-1; 7 bases align to TRBD1. The CDR3 loop spans 16 amino acids. The germline CDR1 and CDR2 sequences are MNHEY and SMNVEV (reference sequence). The V and J ends lost 7 bases and 0 bases, in that order; junction bases with no gene match: 9. CDR3 protein: CASTRGSGSSYNEQFF. CDR3 sequence (DNA): TGTGCCAGCACCAGGGGGAGTGGGAGCTCCTACAATGAGCAGTTCTTC.

This chain joins TRBV30 and TRBJ1-4, with a weak D call TRBD1 (6 bases). Germline V CDR1 and CDR2: GTSNPN, SVGIG (reference sequence). CDR3 length: 17 residues. V dropped 2 bases and J dropped 0 bases, with 16 bases sitting between them. CDR3 sequence reads: CAWSLEGHLATNEKLFF. The CDR3, as DNA: TGTGCCTGGAGTCTAGAGGGACACCTTGCAACTAATGAAAAACTGTTTTTT.

There are a few counts of this clone. This sequence joins TRBV7-7 and TRBJ2-2; D gene ambiguous. Per the germline V gene, CDR1 is SSHAT and CDR2 is FNYEAQ (reference sequence). V was cut by 2 bases and J by 6 bases, with 7 bases left in between. The CDR3 runs 13 residues. CDR3: CASSLFRAGELFF. The DNA for the CDR3 is TGTGCCAGCAGCTTATTTCGGGCCGGGGAGCTGTTTTTT.

The genes are TRBV5-6 and TRBJ2-5, with D maybe TRBD2 (6 bases). The germline V gene encodes CDR1 SGHDT and CDR2 YYEEEE. Trimming left V 2 bases short and J 5 bases short, with 19 bases between. CDR3 length: 16 residues. CDR3 coding DNA: TGTGCCAGCAGCTTCCCCGGGGGACGGGAGAGGGAGACCCAGTACTTC. Translating it yields CASSFPGGRERETQYF.

The chain carries TRBV29-1 and TRBJ2-7; D may be TRBD1 (6 bases). The CDR3 covers 12 residues. Per germline, CDR1 SQVTM and CDR2 ANQGSEA. V lost 1 base and J lost 10, with 14 bases in between. CDR3 sequence (DNA): TGCAGCGTTGAAGGGCAGGGGCTGGGTCAGTACTTC. It yields the protein CSVEGQGLGQYF.

This chain uses TRBV10-2 with TRBJ1-2; D not certain. The length of the CDR3 is 14 residues. The germline V gene encodes CDR1 WSHSY and CDR2 SAAADI. Between the trimmed V and J ends, which lost 0 bases and 2 bases, there was a span of 7 bases. The CDR3 DNA reads TGCGCCAGCAGTGAGTCGGAGGACAACTATGGCTACACCTTC. Its protein is CASSESEDNYGYTF.

The rearrangement uses TRBV6-1 and TRBJ1-1; tentative D call: TRBD1 (5 bases). Germline V gene lookup returns CDR1 MNHNS and CDR2 SASEGT. The germline V and J ends were trimmed by 1 base and 11 bases, with 17 bases remaining between them. The CDR3 runs 14 residues. The CDR3 loop reads CASSEEIWGRDAFF. The CDR3 DNA follows: TGTGCCAGCAGTGAAGAAATCTGGGGCCGAGATGCTTTCTTT.

The chain joins TRBV27 to TRBJ2-1, with D tentatively TRBD1 (6 bases). This CDR3 comprises 18 residues. The V gene's germline CDR1 is MNHEY and CDR2 SMNVEV (reference sequence). Trimming stripped 6 bases from V and 0 bases from J, with 21 bases between. In DNA form, the CDR3 reads TGTGCCAGCAGCCCGCCCGGGCGACAGGTCAACTCCTACAATGAGCAGTTCTTC. Protein: CASSPPGRQVNSYNEQFF.

The table lists this clone with a few counts. The genes are TRBV27 and TRBJ1-6; TRBD1 matches 8 bases. CDR1 and CDR2 (germline): MNHEY, SMNVEV (reference sequence). The V and J ends lost 6 bases and 0 bases, in that order; junction bases with no gene match: 13. There are 19 residues in the CDR3. The CDR3 nucleotides read TGTGCCAGCAGGTCGAGACAGGGGTCTACGTTCTCCTATAATTCACCCCTCCACTTT. It translates to CASRSRQGSTFSYNSPLHF.

The chain links TRBV19 to TRBJ1-5; 9 bases line up with TRBD1. Germline V gives CDR1 LNHDA, CDR2 SQIVND (reference sequence). The CDR3 runs to 17 residues. After removal of 4 bases from V and 2 bases from J, the junction contained 9 bases not matched to a gene. The CDR3 spells CASSTPVWTGGNQPQHF. For the CDR3, the DNA is TGTGCCAGTAGTACCCCTGTATGGACAGGGGGCAATCAGCCCCAGCATTTT.

The table lists this clone with a count of one. The chain has TRBV4-1 and TRBJ2-1, with TRBD2 matching over 11 bases. Germline loops: CDR1 MGHRA, CDR2 YSYEKL. The CDR3 has 15 amino acids. The V gene end was trimmed by 4 bases and the J gene end by 9 bases; junction bases not matched to a gene: 8. CDR3 sequence reads: CASSPGTSGITEQFF. The CDR3 nucleotides read TGCGCCAGCAGCCCCGGGACTAGCGGCATTACTGAGCAGTTCTTC.

The chain carries TRBV29-1 and TRBJ1-2, with D possibly TRBD1 on 5 matching bases. V dropped 7 bases and J dropped 3 bases, with 12 bases sitting between them. This CDR3 is built from 12 residues. CDR1 is SQVTM, CDR2 ANQGSEA, per germline. The CDR3 DNA reads TGCAGCGCCACAGGAGGGCACTATGGCTACACCTTC. It encodes CSATGGHYGYTF.

J is TRBJ2-5 and V is TRBV2; 7 nucleotides line up with TRBD1. Per the germline V gene, CDR1 is SNHLY and CDR2 is FYNNEI. Unmatched junction bases numbered 8, after V lost 5 bases and J lost 5 bases. This CDR3 comprises 14 residues. This chain's CDR3 is CASSFDRVTETQYF. The CDR3 region has the DNA TGTGCCAGCAGTTTTGACAGGGTAACGGAGACCCAGTACTTC. Together with reference TRBV2 and TRBJ2-5, the CDR3 gives the full variable domain: EPEVTQTPSHQVTQMGQEVILRCVPISNHLYFYWYRQILGQKVEFLVSFYNNEISEKSEIFDDQFSVERPDGSNFTLKIRSTKLEDSAMYFCASSFDRVTETQYFGPGTRLLVL.

This chain uses TRBV5-1 with TRBJ2-7; 9 nucleotides agree with TRBD1. The CDR3 covers 15 residues. The junction had 11 bases not matched to a gene; V was cut back by 7 bases and J by 3 bases. CDR1 is SGHRS, CDR2 YFSETQ, per germline. CDR3 coding DNA: TGCGCCAGCTCAACCGGGGGGACAGGGAACTACGAGCAGTACTTC. Its translation is CASSTGGTGNYEQYF.

V and J are TRBV15 and TRBJ2-3; 8 bases are a match to TRBD2. V lost 4 bases to trimming and J lost 4 bases; unmatched junction nucleotides: 4. This CDR3 is built from 14 residues. Per germline, CDR1 LNHNV and CDR2 YYDKDF (reference sequence). The CDR3 here is CATSKVGGADTQYF. CDR3 nucleotides: TGTGCCACCAGCAAGGTCGGGGGGGCAGATACGCAGTATTTT.

The genes are TRBV18 and TRBJ2-6; D remains unclear. CDR1 is KGHSH and CDR2 is LQKENI in the germline V gene. Trimming pared 3 bases from V and 0 bases from J, leaving 9 bases between. This CDR3 has 16 amino acids. In DNA form, the CDR3 reads TGTGCCAGCTCACCTTCAGGTAGCTCTGGGGCCAACGTCCTGACTTTC. Translated: CASSPSGSSGANVLTF.

J is TRBJ1-1 and V is TRBV7-8; D is ambiguous. This CDR3 region has 15 residues. In germline, CDR1 is SGHVS, CDR2 FQNEAQ. V was shortened by 1 base and J by 0 bases, with 9 bases between the two germline ends. The CDR3 DNA reads TGTGCCAGCAGCTTAGTTAACGGGTTGAACACTGAAGCTTTCTTT. This codes for CASSLVNGLNTEAFF.

V usage is TRBV10-2 and J usage is TRBJ2-5, with 10 bases lining up with TRBD1. The V segment lost 2 bases and the J segment 1 base; nucleotides outside the gene matches: 1. The CDR3 sequence is 15 residues long. In germline, CDR1 is WSHSY, CDR2 SAAADI. The CDR3 region is CASSERDRGQETQYF. CDR3 DNA sequence: TGCGCCAGCAGTGAGCGGGACAGGGGCCAAGAGACCCAGTACTTC.

This clone has a handful of counts. The chain has TRBV7-2 and TRBJ2-7; the D gene is possibly TRBD1 (6 bases). V was trimmed by 5 bases and J by 2 bases, leaving 19 bases between them. This CDR3 is 16 amino acids long. Germline lookup yields CDR1 SGHTA and CDR2 FQGNSA. The CDR3 protein is CASSPRTTTGTYEQYF. DNA of the CDR3: TGTGCCAGCAGCCCCAGAACCACCACAGGGACCTACGAGCAGTACTTC.

This clone was seen only once. The gene calls are TRBV9 and TRBJ2-7; TRBD2 agrees at 8 bases. The CDR3 has 15 amino acids. Germline V CDR1 and CDR2: SGDLS, YYNGEE. The V and J ends lost 3 bases and 2 bases, in that order; junction bases with no gene match: 7. CDR3 sequence: CASSARSGVPYEQYF. CDR3 in DNA: TGTGCCAGCAGCGCCCGTAGCGGGGTACCCTACGAGCAGTACTTC. Using reference TRBV9 and TRBJ2-7 for the parts outside the CDR3, the full variable domain is DSGVTQTPKHLITATGQRVTLRCSPRSGDLSVYWYQQSLDQGLQFLIQYYNGEERAKGNILERFSAQQFPDLHSELNLSSLELGDSALYFCASSARSGVPYEQYFGPGTRLTVT.

This clone was observed a handful of times. Other nucleotide sequences from this sample produce the same CDR3. The rearrangement joins TRBV6-4 to TRBJ2-1, with TRBD2 matching 15 bases. The CDR3 is 15 amino acids. CDR1 is MRHNA, CDR2 SNTAGT, per germline. Unmatched junction bases numbered 1, after V lost 4 bases and J lost 6 bases. For the CDR3, the DNA is TGTGCCAGCAGTGGGACTAGCGGGGGGGCCAATGAGCAGTTCTTC. Amino acids: CASSGTSGGANEQFF.

The chain carries TRBV2 and TRBJ2-1; 12 bases match TRBD2. V lost 6 bases, J lost 8 bases, and 8 bases stayed unmatched. Germline V lookup: CDR1 SNHLY, CDR2 FYNNEI. This CDR3 contains 15 residues. CDR3 DNA: TGTGCCAGCAGCCTACTAGCGGGGGGTGGGCATGAGCAGTTCTTC. Translating gives CASSLLAGGGHEQFF.